This T cell receptor (beta chain) was sequenced for a study of blood T cell repertoires in COVID-19. Whole-study context: From T cells, B-cell-depleted T cells, or PBMCs came the material, which was cDNA or gDNA.

The data were produced by immunoSEQ multiplex PCR, yet TCRdb's version contains in-frame clones alone and is incomplete. The sample includes roughly 200,000 clones, approximately 81% seen only once; the top ten take about 11%. This CDR3 has 14 residues. CDR1 and CDR2 (germline): SGHRS, YFSETQ. Trimming took 0 bases from V and 0 from J, leaving 6 bases between them. The TCR comes from a woman at least 80 years old with COVID-19, enrolled during active disease. Sequencing input: peripheral blood. This sequence joins TRBV5-1 and TRBJ1-2; D not certain. DNA for the CDR3: TGCGCCAGCAGCTTGGACGGAGCTAACTATGGCTACACCTTC. It is translated as CASSLDGANYGYTF.